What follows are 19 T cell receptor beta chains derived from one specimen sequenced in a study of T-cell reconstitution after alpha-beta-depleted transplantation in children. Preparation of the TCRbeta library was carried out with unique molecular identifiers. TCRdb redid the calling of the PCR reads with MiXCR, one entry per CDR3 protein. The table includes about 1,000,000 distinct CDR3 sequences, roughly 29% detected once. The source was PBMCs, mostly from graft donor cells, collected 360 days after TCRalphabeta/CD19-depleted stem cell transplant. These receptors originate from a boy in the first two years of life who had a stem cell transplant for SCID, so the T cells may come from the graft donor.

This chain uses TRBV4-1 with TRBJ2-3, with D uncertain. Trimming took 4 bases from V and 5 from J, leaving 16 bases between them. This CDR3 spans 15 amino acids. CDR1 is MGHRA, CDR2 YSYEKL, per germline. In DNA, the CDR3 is TGCGCCAGCAGCCGTTCCGGGCCCTCCGGAGATACGCAGTATTTT. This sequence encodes CASSRSGPSGDTQYF.

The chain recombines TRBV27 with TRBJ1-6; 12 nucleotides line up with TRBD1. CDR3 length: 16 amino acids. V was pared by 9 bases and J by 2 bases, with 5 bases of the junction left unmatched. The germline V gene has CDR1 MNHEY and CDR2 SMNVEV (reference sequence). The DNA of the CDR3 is TGTGCCAGTTCCGGGACAGGGGGCCCCTATAATTCACCCCTCCACTTT. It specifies CASSGTGGPYNSPLHF.

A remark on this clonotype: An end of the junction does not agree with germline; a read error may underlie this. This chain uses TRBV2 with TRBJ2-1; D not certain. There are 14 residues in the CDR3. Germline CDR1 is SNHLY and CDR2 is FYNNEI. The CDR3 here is CASRVAISYNELFF. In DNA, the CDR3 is TGTGCCAGCAGGGTGGCGATCTCCTACAATGAGCTGTTCTTC.

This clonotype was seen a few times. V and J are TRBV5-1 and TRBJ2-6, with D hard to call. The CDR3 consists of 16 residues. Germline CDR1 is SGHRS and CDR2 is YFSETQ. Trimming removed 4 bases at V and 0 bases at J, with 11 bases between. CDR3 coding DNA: TGCGCCAGCAGCCCTGGTCCTCCCTCTGGGGCCAACGTCCTGACTTTC. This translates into CASSPGPPSGANVLTF.

The CDR3 nucleotides read TGTGCCAGCGAGGGGCTGGGGTTGACGGAAGAGACCCAGTACTTC. It yields the protein CASEGLGLTEETQYF. The genes are TRBV5-6 and TRBJ2-5; either TRBD1 or TRBD2 may supply D (5 bases each). In germline, CDR1 is SGHDT, CDR2 YYEEEE. The germline V and J ends were trimmed by 7 bases and 3 bases, with 19 bases remaining between them. CDR3 length equals 15 residues.

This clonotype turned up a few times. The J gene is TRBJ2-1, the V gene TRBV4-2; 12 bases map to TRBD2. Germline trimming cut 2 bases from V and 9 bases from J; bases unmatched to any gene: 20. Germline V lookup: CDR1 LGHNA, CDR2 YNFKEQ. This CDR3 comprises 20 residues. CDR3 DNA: TGTGCCAGCAGCCAATCCCCACTAGCGGGGGGCCGACCTGGTTTCGCTGAGCAGTTCTTC. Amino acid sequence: CASSQSPLAGGRPGFAEQFF.

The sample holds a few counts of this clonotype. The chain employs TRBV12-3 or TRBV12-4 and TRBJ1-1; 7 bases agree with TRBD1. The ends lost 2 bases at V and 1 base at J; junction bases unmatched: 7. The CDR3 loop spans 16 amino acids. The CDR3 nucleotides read TGTGCCAGCAGTTTAAGGGCAGGGGGAGGGAACACTGAAGCTTTCTTT. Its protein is CASSLRAGGGNTEAFF.

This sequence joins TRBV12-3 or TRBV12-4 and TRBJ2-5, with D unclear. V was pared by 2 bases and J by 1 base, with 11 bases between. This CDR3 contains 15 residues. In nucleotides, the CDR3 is TGTGCCAGCAGTTTATTTTTGGGAACCCAAGAGACCCAGTACTTC. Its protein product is CASSLFLGTQETQYF.

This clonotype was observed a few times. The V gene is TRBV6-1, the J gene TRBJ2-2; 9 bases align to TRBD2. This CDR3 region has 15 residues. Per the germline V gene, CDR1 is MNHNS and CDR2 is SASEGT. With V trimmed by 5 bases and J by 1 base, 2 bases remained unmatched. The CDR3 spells CASSMTSGNTGELFF. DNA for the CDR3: TGTGCCAGCAGTATGACTAGCGGGAACACCGGGGAGCTGTTTTTT.

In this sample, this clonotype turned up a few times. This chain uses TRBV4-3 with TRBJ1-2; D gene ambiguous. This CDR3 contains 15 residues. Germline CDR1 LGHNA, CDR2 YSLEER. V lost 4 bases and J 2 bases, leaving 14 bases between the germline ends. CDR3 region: CASSPHTRWNYGYTF. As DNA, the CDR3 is TGCGCCAGCAGCCCCCATACTCGGTGGAACTATGGCTACACCTTC.

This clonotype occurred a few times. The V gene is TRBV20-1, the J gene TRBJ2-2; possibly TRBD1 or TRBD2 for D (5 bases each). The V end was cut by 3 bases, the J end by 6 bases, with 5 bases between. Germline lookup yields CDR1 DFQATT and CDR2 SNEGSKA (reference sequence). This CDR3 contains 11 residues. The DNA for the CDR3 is TGCAGTGCTAGGGGGGCCGGGGAGCTGTTTTTT. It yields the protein CSARGAGELFF.

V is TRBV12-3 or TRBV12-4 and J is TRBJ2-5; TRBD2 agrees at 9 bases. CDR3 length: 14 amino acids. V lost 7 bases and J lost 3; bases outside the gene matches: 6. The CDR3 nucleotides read TGTGCCAGCAAATTAAGCGGGGGGAAAGAGACCCAGTACTTC. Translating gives CASKLSGGKETQYF.

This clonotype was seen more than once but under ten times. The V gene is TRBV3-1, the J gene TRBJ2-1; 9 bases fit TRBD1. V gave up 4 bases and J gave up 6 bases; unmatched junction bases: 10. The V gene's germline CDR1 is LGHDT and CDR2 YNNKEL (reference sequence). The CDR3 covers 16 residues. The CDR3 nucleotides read TGTGCCAGCAGCCCCCTGGGGACAGGGAAGGGCAATGAGCAGTTCTTC. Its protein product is CASSPLGTGKGNEQFF.

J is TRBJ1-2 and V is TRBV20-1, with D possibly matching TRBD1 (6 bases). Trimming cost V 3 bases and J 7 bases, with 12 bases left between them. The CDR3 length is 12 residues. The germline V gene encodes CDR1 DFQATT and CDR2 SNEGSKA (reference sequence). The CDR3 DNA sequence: TGCAGTGCTAGTTTAGGGGGAAGTGGCTACACCTTC. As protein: CSASLGGSGYTF.

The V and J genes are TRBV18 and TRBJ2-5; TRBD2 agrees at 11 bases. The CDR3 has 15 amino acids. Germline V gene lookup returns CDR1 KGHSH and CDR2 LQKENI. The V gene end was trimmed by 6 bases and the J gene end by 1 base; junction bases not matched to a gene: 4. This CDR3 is CASSPSGGIQETQYF. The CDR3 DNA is TGTGCCAGCTCTCCTAGCGGGGGGATCCAAGAGACCCAGTACTTC. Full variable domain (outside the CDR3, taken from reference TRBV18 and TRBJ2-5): NAGVMQNPRHLVRRRGQEARLRCSPMKGHSHVYWYRQLPEEGLKFMVYLQKENIIDESGMPKERFSAEFPKEGPSILRIQQVVRGDSAAYFCASSPSGGIQETQYFGPGTRLLVL.

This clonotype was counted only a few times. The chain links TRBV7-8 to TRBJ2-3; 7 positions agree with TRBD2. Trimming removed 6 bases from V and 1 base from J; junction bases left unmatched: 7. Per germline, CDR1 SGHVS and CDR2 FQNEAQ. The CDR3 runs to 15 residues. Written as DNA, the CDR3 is TGTGCCAGCAGTCACCGGGACTACGGCACAGATACGCAGTATTTT. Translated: CASSHRDYGTDTQYF.

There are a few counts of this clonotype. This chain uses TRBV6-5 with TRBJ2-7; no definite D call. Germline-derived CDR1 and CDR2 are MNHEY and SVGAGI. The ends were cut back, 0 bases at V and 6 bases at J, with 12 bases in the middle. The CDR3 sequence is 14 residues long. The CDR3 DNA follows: TGTGCCAGCAGTTACTCGAATAGGGTGCTCGAGCAGTACTTC. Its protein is CASSYSNRVLEQYF.

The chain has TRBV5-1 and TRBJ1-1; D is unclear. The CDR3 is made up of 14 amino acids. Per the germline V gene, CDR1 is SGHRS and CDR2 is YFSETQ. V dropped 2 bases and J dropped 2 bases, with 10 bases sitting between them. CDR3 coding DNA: TGCGCCAGCAGCTTTGAACTTATCAACACTGAAGCTTTCTTT. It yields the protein CASSFELINTEAFF.

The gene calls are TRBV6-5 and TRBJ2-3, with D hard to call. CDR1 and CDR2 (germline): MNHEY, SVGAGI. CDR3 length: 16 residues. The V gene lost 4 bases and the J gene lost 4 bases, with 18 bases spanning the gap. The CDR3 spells CASSSFPGRAADTQYF. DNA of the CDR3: TGTGCCAGCAGTTCTTTCCCTGGCCGGGCCGCAGATACGCAGTATTTT.